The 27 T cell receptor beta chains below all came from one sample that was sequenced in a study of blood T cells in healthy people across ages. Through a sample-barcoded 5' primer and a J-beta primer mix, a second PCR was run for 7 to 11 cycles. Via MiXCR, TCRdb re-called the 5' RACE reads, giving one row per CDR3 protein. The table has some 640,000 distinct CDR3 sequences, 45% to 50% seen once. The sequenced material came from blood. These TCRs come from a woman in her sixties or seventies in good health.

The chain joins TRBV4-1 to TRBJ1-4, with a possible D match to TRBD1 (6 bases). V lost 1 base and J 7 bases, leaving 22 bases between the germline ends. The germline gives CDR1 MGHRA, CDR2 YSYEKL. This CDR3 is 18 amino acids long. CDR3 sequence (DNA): TGCGCCAGCAGCCAAGGTTCCTTCGAAGGGGGGGCCCGTGAAAAACTGTTTTTT. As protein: CASSQGSFEGGAREKLFF.

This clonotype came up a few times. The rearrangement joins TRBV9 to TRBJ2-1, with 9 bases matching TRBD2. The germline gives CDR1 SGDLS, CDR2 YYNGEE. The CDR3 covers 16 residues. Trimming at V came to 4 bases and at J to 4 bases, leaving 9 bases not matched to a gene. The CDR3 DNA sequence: TGTGCCAGCAGCTCCGCCCGGAGCGGGAGGTACAATGAGCAGTTCTTC. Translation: CASSSARSGRYNEQFF.

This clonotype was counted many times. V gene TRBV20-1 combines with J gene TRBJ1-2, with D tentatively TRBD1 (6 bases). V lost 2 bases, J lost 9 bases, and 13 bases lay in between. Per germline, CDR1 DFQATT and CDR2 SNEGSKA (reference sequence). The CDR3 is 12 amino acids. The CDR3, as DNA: TGCAGTGCTAGATCGGGGGGCGCAAGCTACACCTTC. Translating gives CSARSGGASYTF.

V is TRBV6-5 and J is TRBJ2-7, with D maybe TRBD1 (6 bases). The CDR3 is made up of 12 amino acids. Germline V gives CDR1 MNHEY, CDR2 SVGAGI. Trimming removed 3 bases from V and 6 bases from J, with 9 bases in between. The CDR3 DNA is TGTGCCAGCAGTTATACAGGGCGCGAGCAGTACTTC. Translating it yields CASSYTGREQYF.

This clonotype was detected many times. CDR3 in amino acids: CASSQEESSYEQYF. For the CDR3, the DNA is TGCGCCAGCAGCCAAGAGGAATCCAGCTACGAGCAGTACTTC. The J gene is TRBJ2-7, the V gene TRBV4-3; D gene uncertain. V was shortened by 0 bases and J by 3 bases, with 9 bases between the two germline ends. This CDR3 contains 14 residues. The V gene's germline CDR1 is LGHNA and CDR2 YSLEER.

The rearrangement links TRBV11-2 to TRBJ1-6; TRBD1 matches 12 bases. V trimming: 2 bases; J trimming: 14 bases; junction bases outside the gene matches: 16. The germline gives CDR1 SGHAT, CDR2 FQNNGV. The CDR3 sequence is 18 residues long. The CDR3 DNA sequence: TGTGCCAGCAGCTTAATCCCGACGGGACAGGGGGCGCAGGGTGCCCTCCACTTT. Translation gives CASSLIPTGQGAQGALHF.

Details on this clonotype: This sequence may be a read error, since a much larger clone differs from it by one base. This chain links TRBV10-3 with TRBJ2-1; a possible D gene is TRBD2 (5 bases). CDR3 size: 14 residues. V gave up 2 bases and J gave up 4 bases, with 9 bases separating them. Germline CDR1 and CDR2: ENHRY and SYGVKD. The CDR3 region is CAISETGGYNEQFF. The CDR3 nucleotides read TGTGCCATCAGTGAGACTGGCGGGTACAATGAGCAGTTCTTC.

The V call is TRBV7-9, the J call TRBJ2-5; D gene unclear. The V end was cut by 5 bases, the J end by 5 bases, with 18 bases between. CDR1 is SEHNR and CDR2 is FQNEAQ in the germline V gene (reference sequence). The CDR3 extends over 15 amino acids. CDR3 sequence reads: CASSGWRLGGETQYF. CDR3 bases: TGTGCCAGCAGCGGATGGCGTCTAGGTGGGGAGACCCAGTACTTC.

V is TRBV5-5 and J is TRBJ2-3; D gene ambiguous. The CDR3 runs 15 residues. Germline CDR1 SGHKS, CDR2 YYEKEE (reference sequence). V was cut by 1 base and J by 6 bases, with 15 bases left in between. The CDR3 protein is CASSLRGDSMDTQYF. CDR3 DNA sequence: TGTGCCAGCAGCTTGCGAGGAGACTCCATGGATACGCAGTATTTT.

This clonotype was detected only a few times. The CDR3 protein is CASSFGGAGANVLTF. The CDR3 DNA reads TGTGCCAGCAGCTTTGGGGGGGCTGGGGCCAACGTCCTGACTTTC. This chain links TRBV7-2 with TRBJ2-6; 7 positions agree with TRBD2. Germline lookup yields CDR1 SGHTA and CDR2 FQGNSA. The CDR3 consists of 15 residues. V shed 3 bases, J shed 2 bases, and the junction held 1 base outside the gene matches.

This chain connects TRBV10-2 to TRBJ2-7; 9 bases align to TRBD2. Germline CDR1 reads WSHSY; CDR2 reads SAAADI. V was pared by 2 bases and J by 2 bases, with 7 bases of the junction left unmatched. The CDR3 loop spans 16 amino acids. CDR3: CASSEPTSGYTYEQYF. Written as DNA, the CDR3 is TGCGCCAGCAGTGAGCCCACTAGCGGGTATACCTACGAGCAGTACTTC.

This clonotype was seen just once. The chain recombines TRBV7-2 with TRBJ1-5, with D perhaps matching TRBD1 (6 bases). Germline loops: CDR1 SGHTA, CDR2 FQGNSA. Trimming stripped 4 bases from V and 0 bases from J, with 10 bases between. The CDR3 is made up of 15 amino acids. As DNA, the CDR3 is TGTGCCAGCAGCTGGACAGTCGATAGCAATCAGCCCCAGCATTTT. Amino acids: CASSWTVDSNQPQHF. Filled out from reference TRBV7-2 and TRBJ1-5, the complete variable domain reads GAGVSQSPSNKVTEKGKDVELRCDPISGHTALYWYRQSLGQGLEFLIYFQGNSAPDKSGLPSDRFSAERTGGSVSTLTIQRTQQEDSAVYLCASSWTVDSNQPQHFGDGTRLSIL.

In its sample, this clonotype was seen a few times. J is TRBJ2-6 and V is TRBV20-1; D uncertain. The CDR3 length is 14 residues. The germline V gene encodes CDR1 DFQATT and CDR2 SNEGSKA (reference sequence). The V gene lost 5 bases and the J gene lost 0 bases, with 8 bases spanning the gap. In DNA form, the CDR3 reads TGCAGTGCTGAGGACCCCTCTGGGGCCAACGTCCTGACTTTC. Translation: CSAEDPSGANVLTF.

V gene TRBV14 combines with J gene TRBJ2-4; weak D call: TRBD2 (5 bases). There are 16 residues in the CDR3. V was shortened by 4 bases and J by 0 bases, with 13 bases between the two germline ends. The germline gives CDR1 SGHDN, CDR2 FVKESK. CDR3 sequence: CASSRRTGLAKNIQYF. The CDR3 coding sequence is TGTGCCAGCAGCCGTCGGACGGGATTAGCCAAAAACATTCAGTACTTC.

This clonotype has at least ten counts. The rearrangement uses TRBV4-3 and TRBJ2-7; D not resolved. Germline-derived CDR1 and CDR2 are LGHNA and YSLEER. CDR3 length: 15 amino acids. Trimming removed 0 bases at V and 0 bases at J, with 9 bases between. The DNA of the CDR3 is TGCGCCAGCAGCCAAGAGTTGCGAAGCTCCTACGAGCAGTACTTC. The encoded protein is CASSQELRSSYEQYF.

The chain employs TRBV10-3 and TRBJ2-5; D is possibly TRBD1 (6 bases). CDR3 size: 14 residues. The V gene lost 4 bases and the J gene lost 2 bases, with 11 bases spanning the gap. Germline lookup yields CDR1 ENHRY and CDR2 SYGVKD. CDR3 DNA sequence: TGTGCCATCAGTGCCGGGACATTACAAGAGACCCAGTACTTC. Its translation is CAISAGTLQETQYF.

CDR3 sequence reads: CSATQREASAEQYF. CDR3 nucleotide sequence: TGCAGTGCTACACAGCGGGAGGCCTCAGCCGAGCAGTACTTC. The rearrangement joins TRBV20-1 to TRBJ2-1; 9 positions match TRBD2. The end of the DNA fits TRBJ2-7 better, so the J call may be wrong. The germline gives CDR1 DFQATT, CDR2 SNEGSKA (reference sequence). The CDR3 extends over 14 amino acids.

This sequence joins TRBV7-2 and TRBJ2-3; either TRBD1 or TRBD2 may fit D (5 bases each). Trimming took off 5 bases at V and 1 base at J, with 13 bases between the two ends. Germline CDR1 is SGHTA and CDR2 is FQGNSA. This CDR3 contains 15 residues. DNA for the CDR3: TGTGCCAGCAGCGCCAGGGACGGTCGCACAGATACGCAGTATTTT. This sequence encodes CASSARDGRTDTQYF.

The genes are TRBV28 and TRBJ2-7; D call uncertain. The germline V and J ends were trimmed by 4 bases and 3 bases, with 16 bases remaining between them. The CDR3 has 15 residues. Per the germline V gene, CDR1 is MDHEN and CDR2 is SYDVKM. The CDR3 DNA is TGTGCCAGCAGTTCCCCGTGGGGTAAAGACTACGAGCAGTACTTC. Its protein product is CASSSPWGKDYEQYF.

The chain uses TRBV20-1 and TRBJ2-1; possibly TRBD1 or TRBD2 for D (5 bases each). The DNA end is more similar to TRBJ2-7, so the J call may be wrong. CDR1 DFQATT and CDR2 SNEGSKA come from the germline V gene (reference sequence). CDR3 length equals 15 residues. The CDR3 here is CSAHGTSSSYNEQYF. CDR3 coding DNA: TGCAGTGCTCATGGGACCTCTAGCTCCTACAATGAGCAGTACTTC.

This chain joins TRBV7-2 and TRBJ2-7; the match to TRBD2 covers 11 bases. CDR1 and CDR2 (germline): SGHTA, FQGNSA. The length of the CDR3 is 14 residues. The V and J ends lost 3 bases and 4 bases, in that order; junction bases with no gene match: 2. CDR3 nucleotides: TGTGCCAGCAGCTTTGGACTAGCGGGTTACGAGCAGTACTTC. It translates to CASSFGLAGYEQYF.

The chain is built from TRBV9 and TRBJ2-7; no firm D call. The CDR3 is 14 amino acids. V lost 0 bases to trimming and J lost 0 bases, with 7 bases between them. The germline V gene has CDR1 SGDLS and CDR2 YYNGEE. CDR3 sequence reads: CASSVASFSYEQYF. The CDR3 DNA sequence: TGTGCCAGCAGCGTAGCTAGTTTCTCCTACGAGCAGTACTTC. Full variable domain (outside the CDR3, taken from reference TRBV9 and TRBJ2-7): DSGVTQTPKHLITATGQRVTLRCSPRSGDLSVYWYQQSLDQGLQFLIQYYNGEERAKGNILERFSAQQFPDLHSELNLSSLELGDSALYFCASSVASFSYEQYFGPGTRLTVT.

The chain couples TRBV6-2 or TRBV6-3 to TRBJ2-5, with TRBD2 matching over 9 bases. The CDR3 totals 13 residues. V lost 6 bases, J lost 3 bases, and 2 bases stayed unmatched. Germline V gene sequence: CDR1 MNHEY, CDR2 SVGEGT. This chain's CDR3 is CASRTSGKETQYF. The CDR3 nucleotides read TGTGCCAGCAGGACTAGCGGAAAAGAGACCCAGTACTTC.

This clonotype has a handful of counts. CDR3 protein: CASSLARGLVGEQYF. The DNA for the CDR3 is TGTGCCAGCAGCTTAGCCAGGGGCTTGGTTGGCGAGCAGTACTTC. The rearrangement links TRBV7-9 to TRBJ2-5; D possibly corresponds to TRBD1 (6 bases). Near its end, the DNA agrees better with TRBJ2-7, so the J call may be wrong. The CDR3 is made up of 15 amino acids. Germline V lookup: CDR1 SEHNR, CDR2 FQNEAQ (reference sequence).

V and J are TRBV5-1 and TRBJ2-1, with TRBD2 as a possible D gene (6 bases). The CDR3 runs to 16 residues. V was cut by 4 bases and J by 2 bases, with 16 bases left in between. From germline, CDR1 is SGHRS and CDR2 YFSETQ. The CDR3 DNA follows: TGCGCCAGCAGCGTTGATCCGGGACTGACCTACAATGAGCAGTTCTTC. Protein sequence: CASSVDPGLTYNEQFF.

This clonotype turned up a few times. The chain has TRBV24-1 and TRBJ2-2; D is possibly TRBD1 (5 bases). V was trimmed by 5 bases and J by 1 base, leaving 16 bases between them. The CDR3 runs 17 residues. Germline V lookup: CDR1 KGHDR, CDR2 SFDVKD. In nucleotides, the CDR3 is TGTGCCACCAGTGCCATTCACGGGCAGGGGAACACCGGGGAGCTGTTTTTT. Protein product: CATSAIHGQGNTGELFF.

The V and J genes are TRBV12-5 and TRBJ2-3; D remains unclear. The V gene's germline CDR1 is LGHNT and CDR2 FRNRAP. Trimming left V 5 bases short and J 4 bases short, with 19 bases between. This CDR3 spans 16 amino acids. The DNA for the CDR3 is TGTGCTAGTGGTCCTCCATTCGGGTGCCGCGCAGATACGCAGTATTTT. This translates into CASGPPFGCRADTQYF.